Listed below are T cell receptor beta chains from one sample, sequenced in a study of blood T cell repertoires in COVID-19. TCRdb's table, derived via immunoSEQ multiplex PCR, lists solely in-frame clones and lacks some. The data show over 150,000 clones, with roughly 80% seen just once and 7.6% held by the top ten. Sequenced input: peripheral blood. These receptors originate from a woman aged 70 to 79 with COVID-19, enrolled during active disease. The CDR3 runs from the conserved cysteine through the conserved F or W.

V gene: TRBV18
J gene: TRBJ2-7
CDR3 protein: CASSPLTGLYEQYF

V gene: TRBV7-2
J gene: TRBJ2-5
CDR3 protein: CASSLLAGVVQYF

V gene: TRBV6-2/TRBV6-3
J gene: TRBJ1-1
CDR3 protein: CASSTPHPTGNTEAFF

V gene: TRBV7-2
J gene: TRBJ1-1
CDR3 protein: CASSAGQGAGDTEAFF

V gene: TRBV5-1
J gene: TRBJ2-1
CDR3 protein: CASSLSTYEQFF

V gene: TRBV5-6
J gene: TRBJ2-5
CDR3 protein: CASSLAGGKETQYF

V gene: TRBV18
J gene: TRBJ2-1
CDR3 protein: CASSPPSSGRDNEQFF

V gene: TRBV30
J gene: TRBJ1-5
CDR3 protein: CAWDRDRRQPQHF

V gene: TRBV5-1
J gene: TRBJ2-7
CDR3 protein: CASSWDRVYEQYF

V gene: TRBV19
J gene: TRBJ2-5
CDR3 protein: CATAGTGVQETQYF

V gene: TRBV11-2
J gene: TRBJ2-5
CDR3 protein: CASSLDLGRRTQYF

V gene: TRBV9
J gene: TRBJ1-1
CDR3 protein: CASSGQGAPNTEAFF

V gene: TRBV11-2
J gene: TRBJ2-6
CDR3 protein: CASSLAPTYRSGANVLTF

V gene: TRBV5-6
J gene: TRBJ2-1
CDR3 protein: CASHPRGGPPGEQFF

V gene: TRBV5-1
J gene: TRBJ2-6
CDR3 protein: CASSDSERPSGANVLTF

V gene: TRBV5-4
J gene: TRBJ2-7
CDR3 protein: CASSAGQGISYEQYF

V gene: TRBV27
J gene: TRBJ1-1
CDR3 protein: CASRGQGFGTEAFF

V gene: TRBV30
J gene: TRBJ2-7
CDR3 protein: CAWSAGVGYEQYF

V gene: TRBV7-2
J gene: TRBJ2-5
CDR3 protein: CASSFRFGQETQYF

V gene: TRBV30
J gene: TRBJ2-3
CDR3 protein: CAWSARGADTQYF

V gene: TRBV11-2
J gene: TRBJ1-1
CDR3 protein: CASTPTSMNTEAFF

V gene: TRBV19
J gene: TRBJ1-5
CDR3 protein: CASRTGTYSNQPQHF

V gene: TRBV30
J gene: TRBJ1-3
CDR3 protein: CAQGLSSGNTIYF

V gene: TRBV24-1
J gene: TRBJ2-2
CDR3 protein: CATRPIDRATGELFF

V gene: TRBV10-3
J gene: TRBJ2-1
CDR3 protein: CAISGLAGVNEQFF

V gene: TRBV3-1/TRBV3-2
J gene: TRBJ2-7
CDR3 protein: CASSQGGIGEQYF

V gene: TRBV5-5
J gene: TRBJ1-5
CDR3 protein: CASSALGRSNQPQHF

V gene: TRBV24-1
J gene: TRBJ1-1
CDR3 protein: CATSDLRTTKGTEAFF

V gene: TRBV19
J gene: TRBJ2-3
CDR3 protein: CAVRDRGTDTQYF

V gene: TRBV24-1
J gene: TRBJ2-2
CDR3 protein: CATSDSLPGRGRGELFF

V gene: TRBV7-9
J gene: TRBJ2-2
CDR3 protein: CASTQAGGPGELFF

V gene: TRBV24-1
J gene: TRBJ2-1
CDR3 protein: CATSDLARQGINEQFF

V gene: TRBV2
J gene: TRBJ2-1
CDR3 protein: CASTEAGLLNNEQFF

V gene: TRBV5-1
J gene: TRBJ2-5
CDR3 protein: CASSPAGIQETQYF

V gene: TRBV5-5
J gene: TRBJ1-5
CDR3 protein: CASSLVGAGSGNQPQHF

V gene: TRBV3-1/TRBV3-2
J gene: TRBJ1-1
CDR3 protein: CASSQDQYKFRAPQNTEAFF

V gene: TRBV7-2
J gene: TRBJ1-1
CDR3 protein: CASSSRQGLTEAFF

V gene: TRBV5-1
J gene: TRBJ2-7
CDR3 protein: CASSVEGQGGYEQYF

V gene: TRBV7-3
J gene: TRBJ2-3
CDR3 protein: CASSPGTSAQWADTQYF

V gene: TRBV5-1
J gene: TRBJ1-2
CDR3 protein: CASSLRDSRGGYTF

V gene: TRBV24-1
J gene: TRBJ2-1
CDR3 protein: CATQGQGVHEQFF

V gene: TRBV6-6
J gene: TRBJ2-1
CDR3 protein: CASHSDRGRHNEQFF

V gene: TRBV5-1
J gene: TRBJ2-1
CDR3 protein: CASSLGGQGNEQFF

V gene: TRBV6-6
J gene: TRBJ2-2
CDR3 protein: CASSYSYGVKTGELFF

V gene: TRBV18
J gene: TRBJ1-1
CDR3 protein: CASSPIRQGDTEAFF

V gene: TRBV28
J gene: TRBJ2-1
CDR3 protein: CASGTGATYNEQFF

V gene: TRBV7-9
J gene: TRBJ2-1
CDR3 protein: CASSILAEQFF

V gene: TRBV24-1
J gene: TRBJ2-7
CDR3 protein: CATSDPSASEQYF

V gene: TRBV7-2
J gene: TRBJ2-5
CDR3 protein: CASSFAGGGETQYF

V gene: TRBV20-1
J gene: TRBJ2-7
CDR3 protein: CSVPRLREQYF

V gene: TRBV18
J gene: TRBJ2-4
CDR3 protein: CASSPQNPGGKNIQYF

V gene: TRBV3-1/TRBV3-2
J gene: TRBJ1-2
CDR3 protein: CASSLQTGNYGYTF